This T cell receptor beta chain was documented in a study of shared clonotypes between healthy human individuals. About the research overall: Donors consisted of two women and a few men between 18 and 49. Three CD4 naive, three CD4 memory, two CD8 naive and one CD8 memory plate were used per donor.

TCRdb's table, derived via immunoSEQ multiplex PCR, lists solely in-frame clones and lacks some. The sample consists of about 2 million clones, 85% to 95% of them appearing once. CD8 cells classed as naive were CD45RO-negative and positively selected for CCR7, excluding terminally differentiated effector memory CD45RA+ cells. Study donors comprised healthy, HIV-negative adults devoid of recent acute infection or vaccination. On this clone: The target antigen is unknown. This sample also contains other DNA sequences that code for the same CDR3.

Study results and caveats: Larger richness was generally estimated for naive than memory subsets.

Germline V gives CDR1 GTSNPN, CDR2 SVGIG (reference sequence). The CDR3 is 13 amino acids. J was trimmed by 6 bases and V by 5 bases; bases with no gene match: 7. The chain has TRBV30 and TRBJ2-3; 8 nucleotides line up with TRBD2. Sequenced: naive CD8+ T cells sorted from blood. This receptor was obtained from a man aged 18 to 29 in good health. CDR3 amino acids: CAWSGTRPDTQYF. The CDR3 DNA sequence: TGTGCCTGGTCCGGGACTAGACCCGATACGCAGTATTTT.